Below are 18 T cell receptor beta chains sequenced from a single sample in a study of blood T cell repertoires in COVID-19. Generated by immunoSEQ multiplex PCR, the TCRdb table keeps only in-frame clones and is missing some. The table includes approximately 240,000 clones, about 88% detected once. The source material was peripheral blood. The receptors here all came from a middle-aged woman who had recovered from COVID-19.

The chain links TRBV19 to TRBJ1-3, with 9 nucleotides matching TRBD1. The CDR3 length is 16 residues. V gave up 6 bases and J gave up 0 bases; unmatched junction bases: 6. Germline loops: CDR1 LNHDA, CDR2 SQIVND (reference sequence). The CDR3: CASRPGQGSSGNTIYF. The CDR3 DNA reads TGTGCCAGTAGACCGGGACAGGGAAGCTCTGGAAACACCATATATTTT.

V gene TRBV28 combines with J gene TRBJ2-3, with 7 positions matching TRBD2. In germline, CDR1 is MDHEN, CDR2 SYDVKM. Germline trimming cut 5 bases from V and 0 bases from J; bases unmatched to any gene: 11. The CDR3 covers 17 residues. CDR3 loop: CASSGILGGTSTDTQYF. CDR3 nucleotide sequence: TGTGCCAGCAGTGGGATTTTGGGGGGGACTAGCACAGATACGCAGTATTTT. Variable domain in full (rest from reference TRBV28 and TRBJ2-3): DVKVTQSSRYLVKRTGEKVFLECVQDMDHENMFWYRQDPGLGLRLIYFSYDVKMKEKGDIPEGYSVSREKKERFSLILESASTNQTSMYLCASSGILGGTSTDTQYFGPGTRLTVL.

The chain is built from TRBV24-1 and TRBJ2-7, with a tentative D call TRBD2 (6 bases). Looked up from germline, CDR1 is KGHDR and CDR2 is SFDVKD. Trimming cost V 10 bases and J 3 bases, with 9 bases left between them. This CDR3 comprises 11 residues. The CDR3 reads CATSEGYEQYF. The CDR3 nucleotides are TGTGCCACGTCGGAGGGCTACGAGCAGTACTTC.

This chain links TRBV25-1 with TRBJ2-2, with TRBD2 matching 8 bases. The V gene's germline CDR1 is MGHDK and CDR2 SYGVNS. This CDR3 has 16 amino acids. The junction had 7 bases not matched to a gene; V was cut back by 3 bases and J by 4 bases. Here the CDR3 reads CASSDIRGGSTGELFF. The CDR3 coding sequence is TGTGCCAGCAGTGATATCCGGGGGGGGAGCACCGGGGAGCTGTTTTTT. Based on the CDR3 plus reference TRBV25-1 and TRBJ2-2, the full variable domain is EADIYQTPRYLVIGTGKKITLECSQTMGHDKMYWYQQDPGMELHLIHYSYGVNSTEKGDLSSESTVSRIRTEHFPLTLESARPSHTSQYLCASSDIRGGSTGELFFGEGSRLTVL.

This clone was counted a single time. J is TRBJ1-6 and V is TRBV5-1, with 8 bases that match TRBD1. Germline V CDR1 and CDR2: SGHRS, YFSETQ. The J segment lost 6 bases and the V segment lost 3 bases, leaving 11 bases of the junction unmatched. The CDR3 consists of 17 residues. DNA for the CDR3: TGCGCCAGCAGCTCGCTAGACAGGGGTTTGGGTAATTCACCCCTCCACTTT. Amino acids: CASSSLDRGLGNSPLHF.

This clone has at least ten counts. This chain uses TRBV3-1 (or the pseudogene TRBV3-2) with TRBJ2-1; 8 nucleotides line up with TRBD1. The CDR3 consists of 17 residues. From germline, CDR1 is LGHDT and CDR2 YNNKEL (reference sequence). V shed 2 bases and J 0 bases; nucleotides not matched to a gene: 6. The CDR3 is CASSQPPQGASYNEQFF. CDR3 in DNA: TGTGCCAGCAGCCAACCACCCCAGGGGGCCTCCTACAATGAGCAGTTCTTC.

In this sample, this clone turned up once. The rearrangement uses TRBV7-8 and TRBJ1-4; D remains unclear. The germline V gene encodes CDR1 SGHVS and CDR2 FQNEAQ. The CDR3 has 15 residues. V was shortened by 1 base and J by 7 bases, with 13 bases between the two germline ends. This CDR3 is CASSLVGAPGEKLFF. CDR3 nucleotides: TGTGCCAGCAGCTTAGTGGGTGCTCCGGGTGAAAAACTGTTTTTT.

V is TRBV6-6 and J is TRBJ1-3; 8 nucleotides match TRBD1. The CDR3 sequence is 16 residues long. The V segment lost 2 bases and the J segment 4 bases; nucleotides outside the gene matches: 7. Germline CDR1 MNHNY, CDR2 SVGAGI (reference sequence). This CDR3 reads CASSYPGQGEGNTIYF. DNA of the CDR3: TGTGCCAGCAGTTACCCAGGACAGGGAGAAGGAAACACCATATATTTT.

The chain recombines TRBV6-5 with TRBJ2-5, with 10 bases that match TRBD2. The germline V gene has CDR1 MNHEY and CDR2 SVGAGI. This CDR3 contains 15 residues. The V segment lost 6 bases and the J segment 4 bases; nucleotides outside the gene matches: 8. The CDR3 here is CASRRSSGRRETQYF. The CDR3 bases are TGTGCCAGCAGGCGCTCTAGCGGGAGAAGAGAGACCCAGTACTTC.

This chain connects TRBV7-2 to TRBJ2-3; 11 bases agree with TRBD2. The V gene's germline CDR1 is SGHTA and CDR2 FQGNSA. This CDR3 has 16 residues. Trimming removed 5 bases from V and 5 bases from J; junction bases left unmatched: 9. CDR3 coding DNA: TGTGCCAGCAGCCCAGAGGTAGCGGGAGGGGGAGATACGCAGTATTTT. It encodes CASSPEVAGGGDTQYF.

V gene TRBV4-3 combines with J gene TRBJ1-2; D gene unclear. Germline V gene lookup returns CDR1 LGHNA and CDR2 YSLEER. V dropped 3 bases and J dropped 8 bases, with 19 bases sitting between them. The CDR3 loop spans 15 amino acids. The CDR3, as DNA: TGCGCCAGCAGCCAGACGGGAGGGCCCCCGGGCGGCTACACCTTC. Its translation is CASSQTGGPPGGYTF.

The chain carries TRBV4-2 and TRBJ1-4, with 9 bases lining up with TRBD1. Germline CDR1 reads LGHNA; CDR2 reads YNFKEQ. The J segment lost 4 bases and the V segment lost 5 bases, leaving 11 bases of the junction unmatched. The CDR3 has 17 residues. The CDR3: CASSSRGPGQGNEKLFF. The CDR3, as DNA: TGTGCCAGCAGCTCCCGCGGGCCGGGACAGGGTAATGAAAAACTGTTTTTT.

V and J are TRBV4-2 and TRBJ2-1; 7 positions agree with TRBD2. Unmatched junction bases numbered 8, after V lost 0 bases and J lost 3 bases. This CDR3 is built from 17 residues. Germline CDR1 LGHNA, CDR2 YNFKEQ. CDR3 sequence reads: CASSQDKGIAGYNEQFF. The CDR3, as DNA: TGTGCCAGCAGCCAAGATAAAGGAATAGCGGGCTACAATGAGCAGTTCTTC.

The rearrangement links TRBV6-2 or TRBV6-3 to TRBJ2-7; D may be TRBD2 (6 bases). V lost 4 bases and J lost 5, with 27 bases in between. CDR3 size: 18 residues. Germline values: CDR1 MNHEY, CDR2 SVGEGT. The CDR3 reads CASSLIGDLSLARNEQYF. CDR3 DNA: TGTGCCAGCAGTTTGATCGGGGATTTGTCCCTAGCGCGCAACGAGCAGTACTTC.

This chain connects TRBV24-1 to TRBJ2-7; possibly TRBD1 for D (5 bases). Between the trimmed V and J ends, which lost 4 bases and 7 bases, there was a span of 16 bases. From germline, CDR1 is KGHDR and CDR2 SFDVKD. This CDR3 contains 14 residues. The CDR3 protein is CATSDPGSPGEQYF. The CDR3 DNA is TGTGCCACCAGTGACCCAGGGTCTCCAGGGGAGCAGTACTTC.

The chain links TRBV29-1 to TRBJ1-1; no definite D call. Between the trimmed V and J ends, which lost 6 bases and 1 base, there was a span of 9 bases. This CDR3 spans 12 amino acids. Germline values: CDR1 SQVTM, CDR2 ANQGSEA. The CDR3, as DNA: TGCAGCGTCCGGGAAGGGAACACTGAAGCTTTCTTT. Translating gives CSVREGNTEAFF.

The rearrangement joins TRBV30 to TRBJ2-3; D is unresolved. This CDR3 is built from 12 residues. From germline, CDR1 is GTSNPN and CDR2 SVGIG (reference sequence). Deletions cut 0 bases from V and 5 bases from J, with 6 bases between. In DNA form, the CDR3 reads TGTGCCTGGAGTGTATTAATAGATACGCAGTATTTT. This encodes CAWSVLIDTQYF.

V and J are TRBV11-2 and TRBJ2-5; 7 nucleotides match TRBD1. This CDR3 has 14 amino acids. V shed 4 bases and J 5 bases; nucleotides not matched to a gene: 7. The germline V gene encodes CDR1 SGHAT and CDR2 FQNNGV. The CDR3 is CASSSTGARETQYF. CDR3 DNA sequence: TGTGCCAGCAGCTCTACAGGGGCGAGGGAGACCCAGTACTTC.